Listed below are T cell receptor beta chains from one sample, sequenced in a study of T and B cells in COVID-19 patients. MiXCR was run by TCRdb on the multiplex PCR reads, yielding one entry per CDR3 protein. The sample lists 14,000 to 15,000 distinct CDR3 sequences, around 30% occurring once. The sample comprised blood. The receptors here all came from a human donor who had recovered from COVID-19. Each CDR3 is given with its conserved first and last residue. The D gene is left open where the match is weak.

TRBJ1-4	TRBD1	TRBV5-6	CASSQQGSGEKLFF
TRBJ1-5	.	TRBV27	CASSSSLHQPQHF
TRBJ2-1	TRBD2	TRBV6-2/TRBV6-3	CASSSHLGTSGLGYNEQFF
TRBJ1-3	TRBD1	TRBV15	CATSRAGTGGENTIYF
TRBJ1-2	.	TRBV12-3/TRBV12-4	CASSWDSVRGYTF
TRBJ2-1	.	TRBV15	CATSRVGGLANEQFF
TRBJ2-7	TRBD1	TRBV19	CASSYRPNRGRSEQYF
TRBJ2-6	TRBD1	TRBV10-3	CAISGGTGASGANVLTF
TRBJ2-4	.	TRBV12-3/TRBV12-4	CASGGRLAKNIQYF
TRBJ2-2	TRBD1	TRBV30	CAWSLRTGGTGELFF
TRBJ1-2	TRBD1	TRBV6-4	CATRDRAGGYTF
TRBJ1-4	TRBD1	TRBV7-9	CASIGSGTDSILGKLFF
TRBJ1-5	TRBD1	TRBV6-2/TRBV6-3	CASSLHAQGQDHSNQPQHF
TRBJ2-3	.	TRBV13	CASSSRRADTQYF
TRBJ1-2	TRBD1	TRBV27	CASSSGTALVPGYTF
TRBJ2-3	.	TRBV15	CATRRSPTSTDTQYF